The 15 T cell receptor beta chains in this list originate from one sample, sequenced in a study of shared clonotypes between healthy human individuals. Produced via immunoSEQ multiplex PCR; TCRdb's table is partial and in-frame only. The sample lists about 2.5 million clones, under 95% seen once, with about 0.41% in the top ten. Sequencing used naive CD4+ T cells from PBMCs. Subset noted: CD45RA+ positively selected. The origin of the receptors is a man aged 18-30 years in good health. Some clones in this sample may be carry-over from other donors' samples.

The V gene is TRBV5-6, the J gene TRBJ1-5; a weak D match, TRBD1 (6 bases). Trimming took 4 bases from V and 7 from J, leaving 18 bases between them. CDR1 and CDR2 from the germline V gene are SGHDT and YYEEEE. This CDR3 is 15 amino acids long. CDR3 sequence reads: CASSRYRVGLQPQHF. CDR3 in DNA: TGTGCCAGCAGCCGGTACAGGGTCGGTTTGCAGCCCCAGCATTTT.

V gene TRBV28 combines with J gene TRBJ2-3, with D possibly matching TRBD2 (6 bases). Looked up from germline, CDR1 is MDHEN and CDR2 is SYDVKM. Trimming shortened V by 6 bases and J by 1 base, and 11 bases separated the two germline ends. CDR3 length: 14 residues. The CDR3: CASRGPGGTDTQYF. CDR3 nucleotides: TGTGCCAGCAGGGGCCCGGGAGGCACAGATACGCAGTATTTT.

The chain has TRBV7-3 and TRBJ1-5, with a tentative D call TRBD1 (6 bases). Germline CDR1 reads SGHTA; CDR2 reads FQGTGA. The CDR3 totals 15 residues. V was clipped by 5 bases and J by 3 bases, with 14 bases between them. CDR3 protein: CASSPTGGANQPQHF. The CDR3 DNA sequence: TGTGCCAGCAGCCCGACCGGGGGGGCCAATCAGCCCCAGCATTTT.

V is TRBV2 and J is TRBJ1-5, with D uncertain. Germline loops: CDR1 SNHLY, CDR2 FYNNEI. Trimming shortened V by 2 bases and J by 2 bases, and 7 bases separated the two germline ends. The CDR3 totals 14 residues. This chain's CDR3 is CASSELSRNQPQHF. The CDR3 nucleotides are TGTGCCAGCAGTGAACTTTCCCGCAATCAGCCCCAGCATTTT.

The rearrangement links TRBV7-3 to TRBJ2-3, with D possibly being TRBD1 (6 bases). The germline V and J ends were trimmed by 5 bases and 1 base, with 25 bases remaining between them. From germline, CDR1 is SGHTA and CDR2 FQGTGA. There are 19 residues in the CDR3. CDR3 bases: TGTGCCAGCAGCCTCCAAGGGGGTAAAAGTGGAGATGGCACAGATACGCAGTATTTT. Residues: CASSLQGGKSGDGTDTQYF.

The chain combines TRBV5-4 with TRBJ2-5; TRBD2 agrees at 7 bases. This CDR3 spans 15 amino acids. J was trimmed by 2 bases and V by 0 bases; bases with no gene match: 4. Germline assignment: CDR1 SGHNT and CDR2 YYREEE (reference sequence). The CDR3 protein is CASSLDLADQETQYF. Written as DNA, the CDR3 is TGTGCCAGCAGCTTGGACCTAGCGGATCAAGAGACCCAGTACTTC.

A remark on this clone: Relative to the germline gene, one junction end is altered; a read error may explain this. The chain combines TRBV6-1 with TRBJ1-5; D not certain. The CDR3 has 12 amino acids. Germline V gene sequence: CDR1 MNHNS, CDR2 SASEGT. Here the CDR3 reads CASSENGEAQDF. CDR3 DNA: TGTGCCAGCAGTGAAAACGGGGAGGCCCAGGATTTT.

The chain recombines TRBV7-9 with TRBJ2-5; D may be TRBD2 (6 bases). The CDR3 extends over 14 amino acids. V was clipped by 0 bases and J by 4 bases, with 9 bases between them. Germline V gene sequence: CDR1 SEHNR, CDR2 FQNEAQ (reference sequence). Written as DNA, the CDR3 is TGTGCCAGCAGCTTAGCGGGAGGTACAGAGACCCAGTACTTC. This sequence encodes CASSLAGGTETQYF.

The chain couples TRBV7-9 to TRBJ2-1, with D perhaps TRBD1 (6 bases). The V and J ends lost 4 bases and 6 bases respectively, with 16 bases between them. The CDR3 has 15 amino acids. Germline lookup yields CDR1 SEHNR and CDR2 FQNEAQ (reference sequence). The CDR3 loop is CASSSRDTGSNEQFF. CDR3 nucleotide sequence: TGTGCCAGCAGCTCCCGGGACACCGGATCCAATGAGCAGTTCTTC. Together with reference TRBV7-9 and TRBJ2-1, the CDR3 gives the full variable domain: DTGVSQNPRHKITKRGQNVTFRCDPISEHNRLYWYRQTLGQGPEFLTYFQNEAQLEKSRLLSDRFSAERPKGSFSTLEIQRTEQGDSAMYLCASSSRDTGSNEQFFGPGTRLTVL.

V gene TRBV19 combines with J gene TRBJ2-1, with D perhaps TRBD2 (5 bases). CDR3 size: 16 residues. V lost 4 bases and J lost 0, with 13 bases in between. CDR1 and CDR2 (germline): LNHDA, SQIVND (reference sequence). CDR3 nucleotides: TGTGCCAGTAGTAAAAGCGGCAGTAGCTCCTACAATGAGCAGTTCTTC. Encoded protein: CASSKSGSSSYNEQFF.

This chain joins TRBV6-7 and TRBJ1-2; TRBD1 might be the D (6 bases). TRBV6-7 is annotated as an ORF whose role is uncertain. Trimming removed 6 bases from V and 9 bases from J, with 29 bases in between. The CDR3 extends over 17 amino acids. The CDR3 loop is CASRGEANRAGLGRYTF. CDR3 bases: TGTGCCAGCAGGGGGGAGGCGAACAGGGCAGGCCTCGGTCGCTACACCTTC.

The CDR3 DNA reads TGTGCCAGCTCACCCGTACAAGGAAAACTGTTTTTT. Its protein product is CASSPVQGKLFF. The chain uses TRBV18 and TRBJ1-4, with unresolved D. Trimming took off 3 bases at V and 10 bases at J, with 9 bases between the two ends. The germline gives CDR1 KGHSH, CDR2 LQKENI. The CDR3 runs to 12 residues.

The V call is TRBV9, the J call TRBJ2-1; 11 bases fit TRBD1. The CDR3 has 14 amino acids. Per the germline V gene, CDR1 is SGDLS and CDR2 is YYNGEE. With 3 bases clipped from V and 6 bases from J, the junction kept 2 bases outside the gene matches. CDR3 loop: CASSGGTGGNEQFF. The CDR3 region has the DNA TGTGCCAGCAGCGGAGGGACAGGGGGCAATGAGCAGTTCTTC.

In its sample, this clone was seen a few times. The CDR3 loop is CASSEFLGNTEAFF. CDR3 bases: TGTGCCAGCAGTGAATTTTTGGGGAACACTGAAGCTTTCTTT. The chain couples TRBV6-1 to TRBJ1-1; D unclear. Germline V lookup: CDR1 MNHNS, CDR2 SASEGT. The CDR3 is 14 amino acids. Trimming stripped 2 bases from V and 1 base from J, with 8 bases between.

The chain uses TRBV5-6 and TRBJ2-7; D is possibly TRBD1 or TRBD2 (5 bases each). The V gene lost 4 bases and the J gene lost 8 bases, with 16 bases spanning the gap. The CDR3 spans 13 residues. Germline-derived CDR1 and CDR2 are SGHDT and YYEEEE. CDR3 DNA: TGTGCCAGCAGCCCTCGGGGCGAGGTCAAGCAGTACTTC. Translated: CASSPRGEVKQYF.